The source of this TCR beta chain is a study of blood T cells in healthy people across ages. Study information: Template switching picked up about one barcoded beta molecule for each two T cells. Study observations and caveats: Long-lived donors had more naive CD4+ cells and higher diversity than aged donors.

Turning to this clonotype: Its antigen is as yet unknown.

Next came a second PCR, run for about 7 to 12 cycles, which used a sample-barcoded 5' primer along with a J-beta primer mix. Every cDNA was tagged by a template-switch adaptor with 12 random nucleotides. TCRdb ran MiXCR on the 5' RACE reads and lists one entry per CDR3 protein. Of some 790,000 distinct CDR3 sequences in the sample, under 30% were seen once. CDR3 length: 15 residues. Trimming stripped 0 bases from V and 4 bases from J, with 12 bases between. The germline CDR1 and CDR2 sequences are LGHNA and YNFKEQ. Donors were systemically healthy Caucasian individuals from Russia aged roughly 6 to 100 years.

This sequence was found in a woman older than 75 in good health. The sequencing sample was made of blood. This chain joins TRBV4-2 and TRBJ1-2, with D uncertain. In nucleotides, the CDR3 is TGTGCCAGCAGCCAAGATGTAGGCGCCTTCTATGGCTACACCTTC. Its protein product is CASSQDVGAFYGYTF.